The 16 T cell receptor beta chains below come from one sample, sequenced in a study of shared clonotypes between healthy human individuals. Terminally differentiated effector memory CD45RA+ cells were left out of the naive CD8 fraction, which was CD45RO-negative and positively selected for CCR7. TCRdb's copy holds only in-frame clones and misses some; the assay was immunoSEQ multiplex PCR. The repertoire holds just over 2,000,000 clones, with roughly 94% as singletons. Material: naive CD8+ T cells sorted from blood. These TCRs come from a man between 18 and 29 years old in good health.

This chain uses TRBV7-3 with TRBJ1-1, with a tentative D call TRBD1 (6 bases). Germline V lookup: CDR1 SGHTA, CDR2 FQGTGA. The CDR3 loop spans 12 amino acids. Trimming pared 4 bases from V and 9 bases from J, leaving 12 bases between. CDR3 region: CASSSQGQKAFF. CDR3 nucleotide sequence: TGTGCCAGCAGCTCTCAGGGGCAGAAAGCTTTCTTT.

The chain employs TRBV5-6 and TRBJ2-3; tentatively, D is TRBD1 (6 bases). V gave up 4 bases and J gave up 2 bases, with 8 bases separating them. The CDR3 is 13 residues long. The germline V gene encodes CDR1 SGHDT and CDR2 YYEEEE. CDR3 DNA: TGTGCCAGCAGCCAGGGGAACACAGATACGCAGTATTTT. It translates to CASSQGNTDTQYF.

This clone was counted only a few times. The gene calls are TRBV7-9 and TRBJ2-2; D is unresolved. Trimming stripped 4 bases from V and 11 bases from J, with 11 bases between. Germline V lookup: CDR1 SEHNR, CDR2 FQNEAQ (reference sequence). The CDR3 length is 12 residues. CDR3 in amino acids: CASSSPVSELFF. The CDR3, as DNA: TGTGCCAGCAGCTCACCGGTCTCTGAGCTGTTTTTT.

This chain joins TRBV30 and TRBJ2-1, with 10 bases identical to TRBD2. Per germline, CDR1 GTSNPN and CDR2 SVGIG (reference sequence). The CDR3 is 16 residues long. With V trimmed by 1 base and J by 6 bases, 9 bases remained unmatched. The DNA for the CDR3 is TGTGCCTGGAGTGCATTAGCGGGGGGCTTTGCCAATGAGCAGTTCTTC. Translated, it gives CAWSALAGGFANEQFF.

To note about this clone: The sample contains more than one DNA sequence encoding this CDR3. This rearrangement joins TRBV19 to TRBJ2-7; 9 bases are a match to TRBD1. V was pared by 6 bases and J by 6 bases, with 3 bases of the junction left unmatched. The CDR3 is 12 amino acids. Germline-derived CDR1 and CDR2 are LNHDA and SQIVND (reference sequence). The CDR3 region is CASRTGGGEQYF. CDR3 nucleotide sequence: TGTGCCAGTAGAACAGGGGGCGGCGAGCAGTACTTC.

The chain couples TRBV6-5 to TRBJ1-6, with TRBD1 as a possible D gene (5 bases). Per the germline V gene, CDR1 is MNHEY and CDR2 is SVGAGI. The ends were cut back, 7 bases at V and 9 bases at J, with 16 bases in the middle. The CDR3 covers 14 residues. The CDR3 sequence: CASKSPVGGSPLHF. The CDR3 nucleotides are TGTGCCAGCAAAAGCCCCGTTGGGGGTTCACCCCTCCACTTT.

The gene calls are TRBV27 and TRBJ2-7; D gene unclear. The germline V gene has CDR1 MNHEY and CDR2 SMNVEV (reference sequence). V lost 1 base, J lost 5 bases, and 9 bases lay in between. This CDR3 is built from 13 residues. The CDR3 spells CASSLLGNNEQYF. The CDR3 coding sequence is TGTGCCAGCAGTTTATTGGGAAATAACGAGCAGTACTTC.

The chain recombines TRBV6-1 with TRBJ1-4; TRBD1 aligns across 7 bases. V gave up 3 bases and J gave up 6 bases; unmatched junction bases: 7. Germline-derived CDR1 and CDR2 are MNHNS and SASEGT. The CDR3 contains 15 residues. CDR3 in amino acids: CASSDLQGYDEKLFF. The DNA of the CDR3 is TGTGCCAGCAGTGACCTACAGGGGTACGATGAAAAACTGTTTTTT.

The chain has TRBV9 and TRBJ2-3; D is unresolved. Germline values: CDR1 SGDLS, CDR2 YYNGEE. The ends were cut back, 1 base at V and 3 bases at J, with 15 bases in the middle. The CDR3 extends over 16 amino acids. The DNA for the CDR3 is TGTGCCAGCAGCGTACTTGGCGACCCAAGTACAGATACGCAGTATTTT. As protein: CASSVLGDPSTDTQYF. Drawing the rest from reference TRBV9 and TRBJ2-3, the complete variable domain is DSGVTQTPKHLITATGQRVTLRCSPRSGDLSVYWYQQSLDQGLQFLIQYYNGEERAKGNILERFSAQQFPDLHSELNLSSLELGDSALYFCASSVLGDPSTDTQYFGPGTRLTVL.

The chain's CDR3 is CASSPGGLAAEETQYF. The CDR3 DNA is TGCGCCAGCAGCCCAGGGGGACTAGCGGCGGAAGAGACCCAGTACTTC. V is TRBV4-1 and J is TRBJ2-5; 11 bases agree with TRBD2. Germline CDR1 is MGHRA and CDR2 is YSYEKL. The CDR3 consists of 16 residues. Trimming cost V 4 bases and J 3 bases; bases outside gene matches: 7.

The chain combines TRBV6-5 with TRBJ2-5, with D possibly being TRBD2 (5 bases). Trimming stripped 6 bases from V and 5 bases from J, with 13 bases between. The germline V gene has CDR1 MNHEY and CDR2 SVGAGI. The CDR3 length is 13 residues. CDR3 sequence reads: CASRPGGEETQYF. The CDR3 nucleotides are TGTGCCAGCAGGCCAGGTGGGGAGGAGACCCAGTACTTC.

With respect to this clone: This clone may be a read error of a much larger clone one base away. V gene TRBV4-2 combines with J gene TRBJ1-2; TRBD1 is a possible D gene (6 bases). Per the germline V gene, CDR1 is LGHNA and CDR2 is YNFKEQ. CDR3 size: 13 residues. Trimming cost V 5 bases and J 4 bases, with 11 bases left between them. The CDR3 protein is CASSSGEGYGYTF. Here the CDR3 DNA reads TGTGCCAGCAGCTCAGGGGAGGGCTATGGCTACACCTTC.

The count of this clone is one. The chain has TRBV6-6 and TRBJ2-1, with 12 bases that match TRBD2. Germline CDR1 MNHNY, CDR2 SVGAGI (reference sequence). The trim removed 6 bases at V and 10 bases at J, leaving 4 bases unmatched. CDR3 length: 13 amino acids. The DNA for the CDR3 is TGTGCCAGCAGCCTAGCGGGGGGGCGGGAGCAGTTCTTC. Encoded protein: CASSLAGGREQFF.

CDR3 nucleotide sequence: TGTGCCAGCAGTGCTGCGCTGGGGAGCAATCAGCCCCAGCATTTT. Translating gives CASSAALGSNQPQHF. The J gene is TRBJ1-5, the V gene TRBV6-5; D unclear. This CDR3 region has 15 residues. V lost 5 bases and J lost 1, with 12 bases in between. The germline V gene encodes CDR1 MNHEY and CDR2 SVGAGI.

The chain carries TRBV7-9 and TRBJ1-1, with D tentatively TRBD1 (6 bases). V was cut by 5 bases and J by 0 bases, with 13 bases left in between. CDR3 length equals 15 residues. Germline V lookup: CDR1 SEHNR, CDR2 FQNEAQ (reference sequence). CDR3 bases: TGTGCCAGCAGCACTAATACAGGGTTGAACACTGAAGCTTTCTTT. Its translation is CASSTNTGLNTEAFF.

The V and J genes are TRBV27 and TRBJ2-7, with 10 positions matching TRBD2. Trimming cost V 4 bases and J 1 base; bases outside gene matches: 10. CDR3 length equals 17 residues. CDR1 MNHEY and CDR2 SMNVEV come from the germline V gene (reference sequence). CDR3 DNA: TGTGCCAGCAGTTCGCTCGGTGTAGCGGGAGGTTCCTACGAGCAGTACTTC. Translation: CASSSLGVAGGSYEQYF.